Reported below is one T cell receptor beta chain. What it binds is not known. The second PCR ran roughly 7 to 12 cycles with a sample-barcoded 5' primer and J-beta primers. From the 5' RACE reads, TCRdb called clonotypes with MiXCR, one entry per CDR3 protein. The data show about 570,000 distinct CDR3 sequences, about 26% seen once. The data were taken from a study of blood T cells in healthy people across ages. The study, taken as a whole, reports: Donors of long life had a larger count of naive CD4+ cells and greater diversity than aged donors. Donor CMV infection status was unknown, possibly confounding age-related changes in expanded clonotypes.

In each sample, at least 7 million PBMCs were isolated. The sequence came from a woman in her 70s in good health. Sequenced input: blood.

In DNA form, the CDR3 reads TGCAGTGCTGTGGAAGGGGGAGACAAAAACATTCAGTACTTC. Its protein product is CSAVEGGDKNIQYF. The V and J genes are TRBV20-1 and TRBJ2-4, with D perhaps TRBD1 (6 bases). This CDR3 has 14 residues. Germline V gives CDR1 DFQATT, CDR2 SNEGSKA (reference sequence). The V end was cut by 5 bases, the J end by 3 bases, with 14 bases between.